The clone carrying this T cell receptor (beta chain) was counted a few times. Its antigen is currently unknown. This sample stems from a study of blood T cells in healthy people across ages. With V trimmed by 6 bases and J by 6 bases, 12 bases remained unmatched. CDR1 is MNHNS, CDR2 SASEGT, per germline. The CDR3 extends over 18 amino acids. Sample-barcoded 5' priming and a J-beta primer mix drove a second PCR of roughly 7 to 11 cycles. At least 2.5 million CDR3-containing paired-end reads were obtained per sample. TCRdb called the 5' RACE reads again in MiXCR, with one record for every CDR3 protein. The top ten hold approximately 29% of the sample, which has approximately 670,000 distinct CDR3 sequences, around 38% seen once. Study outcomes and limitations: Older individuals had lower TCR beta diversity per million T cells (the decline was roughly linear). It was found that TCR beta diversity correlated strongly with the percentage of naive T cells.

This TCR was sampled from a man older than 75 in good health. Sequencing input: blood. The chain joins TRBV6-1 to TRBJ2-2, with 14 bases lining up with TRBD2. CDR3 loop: CASRPSGTSGRGAGELFF. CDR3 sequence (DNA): TGTGCCAGCAGGCCTTCCGGGACTAGCGGGAGAGGGGCCGGGGAGCTGTTTTTT.